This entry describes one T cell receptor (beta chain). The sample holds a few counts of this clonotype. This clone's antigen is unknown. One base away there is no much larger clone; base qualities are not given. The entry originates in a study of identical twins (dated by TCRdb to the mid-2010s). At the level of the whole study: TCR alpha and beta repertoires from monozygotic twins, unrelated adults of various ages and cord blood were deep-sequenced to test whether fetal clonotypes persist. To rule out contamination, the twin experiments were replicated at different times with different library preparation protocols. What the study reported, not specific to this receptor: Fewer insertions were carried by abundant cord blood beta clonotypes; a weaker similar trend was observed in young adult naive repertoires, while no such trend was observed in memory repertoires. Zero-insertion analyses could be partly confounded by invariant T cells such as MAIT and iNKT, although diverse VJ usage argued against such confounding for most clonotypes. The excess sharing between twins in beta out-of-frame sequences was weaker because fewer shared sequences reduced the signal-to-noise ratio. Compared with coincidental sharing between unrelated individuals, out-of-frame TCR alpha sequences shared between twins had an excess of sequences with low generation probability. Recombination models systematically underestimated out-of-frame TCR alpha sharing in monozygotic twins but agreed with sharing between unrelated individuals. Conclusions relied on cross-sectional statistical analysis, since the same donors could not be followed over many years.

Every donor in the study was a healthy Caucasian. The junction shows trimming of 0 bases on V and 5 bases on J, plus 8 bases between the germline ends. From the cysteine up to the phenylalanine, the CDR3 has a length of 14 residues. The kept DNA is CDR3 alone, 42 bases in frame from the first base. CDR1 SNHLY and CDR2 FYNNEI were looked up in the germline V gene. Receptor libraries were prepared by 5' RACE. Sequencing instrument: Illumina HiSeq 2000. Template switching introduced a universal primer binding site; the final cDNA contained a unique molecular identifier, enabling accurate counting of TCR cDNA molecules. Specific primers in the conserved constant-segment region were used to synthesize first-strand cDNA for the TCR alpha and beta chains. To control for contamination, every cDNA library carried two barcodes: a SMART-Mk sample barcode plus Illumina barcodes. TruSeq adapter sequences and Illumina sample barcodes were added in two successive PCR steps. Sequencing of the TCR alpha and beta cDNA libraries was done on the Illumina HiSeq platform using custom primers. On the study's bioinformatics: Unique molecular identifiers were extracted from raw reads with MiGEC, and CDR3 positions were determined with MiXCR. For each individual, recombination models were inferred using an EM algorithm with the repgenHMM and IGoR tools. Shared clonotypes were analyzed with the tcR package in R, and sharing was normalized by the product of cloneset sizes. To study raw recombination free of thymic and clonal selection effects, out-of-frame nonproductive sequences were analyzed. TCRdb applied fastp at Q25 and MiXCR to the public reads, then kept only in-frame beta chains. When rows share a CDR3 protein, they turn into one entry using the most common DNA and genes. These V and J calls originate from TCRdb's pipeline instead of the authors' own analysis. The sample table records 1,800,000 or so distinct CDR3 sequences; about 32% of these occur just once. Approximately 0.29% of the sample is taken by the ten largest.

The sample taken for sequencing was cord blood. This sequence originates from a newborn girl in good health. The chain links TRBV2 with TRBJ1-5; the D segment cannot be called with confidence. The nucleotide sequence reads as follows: TGTGCCAGCAGTGAAGCGCTTCGGGATCAGCCCCAGCATTTT. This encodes CASSEALRDQPQHF. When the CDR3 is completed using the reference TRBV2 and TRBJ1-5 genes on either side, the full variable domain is EPEVTQTPSHQVTQMGQEVILRCVPISNHLYFYWYRQILGQKVEFLVSFYNNEISEKSEIFDDQFSVERPDGSNFTLKIRSTKLEDSAMYFCASSEALRDQPQHFGDGTRLSIL.